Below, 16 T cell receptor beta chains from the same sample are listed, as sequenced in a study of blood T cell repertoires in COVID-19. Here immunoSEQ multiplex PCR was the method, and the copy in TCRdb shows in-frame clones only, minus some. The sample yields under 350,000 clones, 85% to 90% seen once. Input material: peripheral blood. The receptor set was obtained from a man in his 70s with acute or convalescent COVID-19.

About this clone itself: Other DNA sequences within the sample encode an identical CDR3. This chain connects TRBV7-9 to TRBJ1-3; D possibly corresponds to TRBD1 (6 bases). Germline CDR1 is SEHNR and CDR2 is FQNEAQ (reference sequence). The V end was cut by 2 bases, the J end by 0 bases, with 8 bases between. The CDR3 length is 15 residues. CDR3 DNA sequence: TGTGCCAGCAGCTTACAAGGGGGCTCTGGAAACACCATATATTTT. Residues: CASSLQGGSGNTIYF.

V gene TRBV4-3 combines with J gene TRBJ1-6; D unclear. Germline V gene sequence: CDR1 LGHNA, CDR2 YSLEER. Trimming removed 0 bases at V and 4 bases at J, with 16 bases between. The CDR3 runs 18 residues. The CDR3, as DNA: TGCGCCAGCAGCCAAGAGTCCACGGGAGGGTGGTATAATTCACCCCTCCACTTT. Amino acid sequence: CASSQESTGGWYNSPLHF.

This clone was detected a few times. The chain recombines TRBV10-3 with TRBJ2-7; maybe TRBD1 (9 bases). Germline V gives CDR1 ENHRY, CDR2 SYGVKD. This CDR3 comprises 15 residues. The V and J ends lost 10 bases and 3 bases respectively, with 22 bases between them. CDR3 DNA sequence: TGTGCCACCCAGCGGGGGACAGGGATTTTCTACGAGCAGTACTTC. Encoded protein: CATQRGTGIFYEQYF.

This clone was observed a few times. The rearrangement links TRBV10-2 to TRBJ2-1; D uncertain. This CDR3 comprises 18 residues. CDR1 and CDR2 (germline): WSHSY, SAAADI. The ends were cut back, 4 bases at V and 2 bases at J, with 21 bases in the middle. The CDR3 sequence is CASSVRSATRRTYNEQFF. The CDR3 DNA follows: TGCGCCAGCAGTGTGAGGTCCGCGACCCGACGGACCTACAATGAGCAGTTCTTC.

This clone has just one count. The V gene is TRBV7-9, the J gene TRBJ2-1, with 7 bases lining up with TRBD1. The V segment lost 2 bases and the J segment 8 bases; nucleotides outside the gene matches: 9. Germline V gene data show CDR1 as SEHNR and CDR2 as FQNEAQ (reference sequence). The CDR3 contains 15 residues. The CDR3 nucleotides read TGTGCCAGCAGCTTAAGGGGGCTCAAAGAGGATGAGCAGTTCTTC. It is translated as CASSLRGLKEDEQFF.

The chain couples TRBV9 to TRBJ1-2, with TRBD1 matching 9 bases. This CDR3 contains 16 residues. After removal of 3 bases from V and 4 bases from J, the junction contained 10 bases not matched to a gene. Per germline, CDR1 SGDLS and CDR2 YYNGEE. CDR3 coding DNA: TGTGCCAGCAGCGGGAAAACAGGGGGCGGAATCTATGGCTACACCTTC. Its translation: CASSGKTGGGIYGYTF.

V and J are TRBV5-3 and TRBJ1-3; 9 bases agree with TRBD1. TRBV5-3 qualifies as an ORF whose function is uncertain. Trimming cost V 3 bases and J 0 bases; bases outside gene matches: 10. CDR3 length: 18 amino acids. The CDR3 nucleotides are TGTGCCAGAAGCTCGTGGGGACAGGGATTTAGCTCTGGAAACACCATATATTTT. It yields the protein CARSSWGQGFSSGNTIYF.

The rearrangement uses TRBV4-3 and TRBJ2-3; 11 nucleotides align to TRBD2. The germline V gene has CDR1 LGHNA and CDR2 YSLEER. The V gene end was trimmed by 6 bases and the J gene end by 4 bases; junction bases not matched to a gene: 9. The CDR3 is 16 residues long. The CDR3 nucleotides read TGCGCCAGCAGTCACTTAGCGGGAGGGGGTCCAGATACGCAGTATTTT. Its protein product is CASSHLAGGGPDTQYF.

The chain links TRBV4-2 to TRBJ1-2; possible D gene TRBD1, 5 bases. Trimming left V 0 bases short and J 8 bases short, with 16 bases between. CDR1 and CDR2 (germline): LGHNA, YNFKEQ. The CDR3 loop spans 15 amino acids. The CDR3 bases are TGTGCCAGCAGCCAAGATGGCAGGGAAGGGCGAGGCTACACCTTC. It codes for CASSQDGREGRGYTF.

This CDR3 reads CSVRGTGRTGELFF. The CDR3 DNA is TGCAGCGTTCGAGGAACAGGGCGGACCGGGGAGCTGTTTTTT. The rearrangement uses TRBV29-1 and TRBJ2-2; tentative D call: TRBD1 (6 bases). Germline V gene sequence: CDR1 SQVTM, CDR2 ANQGSEA. Trimming took 5 bases from V and 5 from J, leaving 15 bases between them. This CDR3 has 14 amino acids.

The CDR3 DNA follows: TGTGCCAGTACCACAACACCGGGAGGCAGGGGCCATCAGCCCCAGCATTTT. It codes for CASTTTPGGRGHQPQHF. The chain carries TRBV19 and TRBJ1-5, with a possible D match to TRBD1 (6 bases). V was trimmed by 7 bases and J by 5 bases, leaving 24 bases between them. Germline V lookup: CDR1 LNHDA, CDR2 SQIVND (reference sequence). This CDR3 contains 17 residues.

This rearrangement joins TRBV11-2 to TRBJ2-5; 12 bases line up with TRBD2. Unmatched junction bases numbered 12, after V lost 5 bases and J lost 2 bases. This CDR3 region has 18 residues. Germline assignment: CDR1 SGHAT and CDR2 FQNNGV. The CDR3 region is CASSDRTRLAGAQETQYF. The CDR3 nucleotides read TGTGCCAGCAGCGATAGGACCCGACTAGCGGGGGCGCAAGAGACCCAGTACTTC.

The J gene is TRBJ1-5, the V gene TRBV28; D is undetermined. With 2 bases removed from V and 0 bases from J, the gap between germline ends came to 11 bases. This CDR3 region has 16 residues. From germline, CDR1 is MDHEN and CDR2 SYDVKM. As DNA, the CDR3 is TGTGCCAGCAGTTTAGTAACAGATTATAGCAATCAGCCCCAGCATTTT. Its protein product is CASSLVTDYSNQPQHF.

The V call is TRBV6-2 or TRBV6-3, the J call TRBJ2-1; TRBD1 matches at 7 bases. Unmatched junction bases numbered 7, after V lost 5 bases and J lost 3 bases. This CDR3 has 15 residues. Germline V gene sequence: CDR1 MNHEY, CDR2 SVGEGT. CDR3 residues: CASSRTGGRYNEQFF. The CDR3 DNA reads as TGTGCCAGCAGTCGGACAGGCGGGCGCTACAATGAGCAGTTCTTC.

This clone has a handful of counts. The CDR3 reads CASSVSGGAIGELFF. In nucleotides, the CDR3 is TGTGCCAGTAGTGTAAGCGGGGGGGCCATCGGGGAGCTGTTTTTT. The rearrangement uses TRBV19 and TRBJ2-2, with 10 bases fitting TRBD2. The trim removed 5 bases at V and 7 bases at J, leaving 7 bases unmatched. This CDR3 contains 15 residues. CDR1 is LNHDA and CDR2 is SQIVND in the germline V gene (reference sequence).

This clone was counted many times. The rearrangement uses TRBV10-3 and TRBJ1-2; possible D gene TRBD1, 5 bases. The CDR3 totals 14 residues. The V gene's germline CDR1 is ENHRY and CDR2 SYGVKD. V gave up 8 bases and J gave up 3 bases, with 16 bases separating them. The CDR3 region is CAIRGLWGDYGYTF. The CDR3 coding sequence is TGTGCCATCCGAGGACTATGGGGCGACTATGGCTACACCTTC.